This entry features one T cell receptor beta chain sequence. The antigen is not known. The data were obtained in a study of T cell responses to AZD1222 COVID-19 vaccine. The assay was immunoSEQ multiplex PCR, and TCRdb's table has in-frame clones only and misses some. The sample has 200,000 to 250,000 clones, less than 95% seen once; the top ten hold about 1.5%. The CDR3 length is 17 residues. CDR1 is MDHEN, CDR2 SYDVKM, per germline. Trimming at V came to 7 bases and at J to 2 bases, leaving 10 bases not matched to a gene. Broader study findings: Targeting of unmutated variant regions was reportedly seen in nearly half of spike-specific TCRs.

The material sequenced was peripheral blood, taken 28 days after the second dose of the MenACWY control vaccine. The chain has TRBV28 and TRBJ1-4, with 10 bases lining up with TRBD1. This TCR was recovered from an adult who received the MenACWY meningococcal vaccine as a control. CDR3 in amino acids: CASIYGGQGSTNEKLFF. The CDR3 DNA follows: TGTGCCAGCATCTATGGGGGACAGGGGTCTACTAATGAAAAACTGTTTTTT.